This T cell receptor beta chain was profiled in a study of T cell responses to AZD1222 COVID-19 vaccine. Broader study findings: Repertoires were obtained solely post-peak T cell response. The study identified only five to seven AZD1222 recipients as seropositive at baseline. Donor demographics were predominantly white British with a female majority; clonal diversity may be underestimated.

Looked up from germline, CDR1 is MNHEY and CDR2 is SVGAGI. V lost 6 bases, J lost 6 bases, and 18 bases lay in between. The CDR3 sequence is 15 residues long. Analysis merged second doses at about 4 or about 12 weeks. Profiled with immunoSEQ multiplex PCR; TCRdb holds only in-frame clones, not every one. The data show about 150,000 clones, with 91% seen just once and roughly 1.3% held by the top ten. A word on this clone: Its antigen is still unknown.

The sample was peripheral blood, taken 28 days after the second AZD1222 dose. J is TRBJ2-1 and V is TRBV6-5, with no clear D. The source is an adult who received the AZD1222 COVID-19 vaccine. CDR3 sequence (DNA): TGTGCCAGCAGCCAACATTACAGTGAAAGCAATGAGCAGTTCTTC. Its protein product is CASSQHYSESNEQFF.